This T cell receptor beta chain emerged from a study of glioma-infiltrating T cells. A note on this clonotype: The antigen remains unidentified.

Using RNA template, CDR3s of TCR alpha and beta were amplified with iRepertoire arm-PCR. Input was 100-400 ng of tissue mRNA or PBMC total RNA. TCRdb itself ran the multiplex PCR reads through MiXCR, one entry per CDR3 protein. The sample gives thousands of distinct CDR3 sequences, more than 40% of which show up once; about half is in the top ten. Study-level findings and limits: Tissue-blood divergence was below expectation in non-neoplastic patients, above in gliomas. Tissue and blood shared very few CDR3 sequences.

CDR3 length: 16 amino acids. Trimming took 2 bases from V and 1 from J, leaving 12 bases between them. The source material was glioma tissue, nonneoplastic brain tissue, or PBMCs (not recorded which). This TCR was sampled from a human donor with low-grade glioma or glioblastoma, undergoing nonglioma brain surgery, or in good health (not recorded which). The J gene is TRBJ1-5, the V gene TRBV12-3 or TRBV12-4; D may be TRBD1 (5 bases). The CDR3 loop reads CASSLKRGESNQPQHF. DNA for the CDR3: TGTGCCAGCAGTTTAAAAAGGGGAGAAAGCAATCAGCCCCAGCATTTT.